The source of this TCR beta chain is a study of breast tumors, draining lymph nodes, adjacent tissues. TCRdb passed the multiplex PCR reads through MiXCR, listing each CDR3 protein once. The sample yields around 70,000 distinct CDR3 sequences, approximately 47% seen once. Germline loops: CDR1 SQVTM, CDR2 ANQGSEA. The length of the CDR3 is 15 residues. A note on this clonotype: Its ends do not fully match the called genes, so a read error is possible.

The sequenced material came from breast tumor tissue. V is TRBV29-1 and J is TRBJ2-3; TRBD2 aligns across 8 bases. This receptor was identified in a female donor with breast cancer. Some clones in this sample may be carry-over from other donors' samples. The CDR3 region has the DNA TGCAGCGCCCGGGAGGGAGGGGGAGAGCACAGATACGCAGTATTT. Translation: CSAREGGGEHRYAVF.